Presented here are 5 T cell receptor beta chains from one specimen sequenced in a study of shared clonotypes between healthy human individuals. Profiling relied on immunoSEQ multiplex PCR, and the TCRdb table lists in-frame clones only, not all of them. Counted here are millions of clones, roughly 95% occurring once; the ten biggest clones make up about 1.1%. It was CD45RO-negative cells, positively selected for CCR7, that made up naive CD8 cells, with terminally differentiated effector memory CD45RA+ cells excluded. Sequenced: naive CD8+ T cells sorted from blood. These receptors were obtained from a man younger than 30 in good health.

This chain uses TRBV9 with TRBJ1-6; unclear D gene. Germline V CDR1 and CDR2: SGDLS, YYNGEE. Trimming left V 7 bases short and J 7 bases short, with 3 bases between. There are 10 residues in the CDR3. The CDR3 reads CASGNSPLHF. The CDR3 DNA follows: TGTGCCAGCGGAAATTCACCCCTCCACTTT.

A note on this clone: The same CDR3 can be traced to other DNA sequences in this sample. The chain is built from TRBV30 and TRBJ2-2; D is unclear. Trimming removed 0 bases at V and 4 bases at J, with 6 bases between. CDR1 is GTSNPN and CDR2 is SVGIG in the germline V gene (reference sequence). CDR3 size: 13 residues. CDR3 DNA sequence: TGTGCCTGGAGTGTCGTGGGCACCGGGGAGCTGTTTTTT. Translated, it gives CAWSVVGTGELFF. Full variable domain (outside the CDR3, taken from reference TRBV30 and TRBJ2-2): SQTIHQWPATLVQPVGSPLSLECTVEGTSNPNLYWYRQAAGRGLQLLFYSVGIGQISSEVPQNLSASRPQDRQFILSSKKLLLSDSGFYLCAWSVVGTGELFFGEGSRLTVL.

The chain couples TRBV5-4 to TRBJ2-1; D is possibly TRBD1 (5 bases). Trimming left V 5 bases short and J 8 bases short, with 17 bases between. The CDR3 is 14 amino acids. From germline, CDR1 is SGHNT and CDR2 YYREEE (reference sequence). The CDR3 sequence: CASSASDGAYEQFF. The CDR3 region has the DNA TGTGCCAGCAGTGCTTCGGATGGGGCCTATGAGCAGTTCTTC.

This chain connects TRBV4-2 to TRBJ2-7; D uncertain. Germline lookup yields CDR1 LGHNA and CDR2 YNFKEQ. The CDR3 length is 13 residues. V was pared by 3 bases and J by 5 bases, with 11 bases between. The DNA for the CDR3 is TGTGCCAGCAGCCAGGCTAGTTTCGACGAGCAGTACTTC. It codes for CASSQASFDEQYF.

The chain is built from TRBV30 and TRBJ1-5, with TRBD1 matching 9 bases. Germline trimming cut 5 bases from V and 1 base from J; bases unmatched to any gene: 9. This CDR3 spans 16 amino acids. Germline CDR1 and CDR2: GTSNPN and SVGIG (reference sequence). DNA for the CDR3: TGTGCCTGGTCTGGAGGACAGGGGATGAGCAATCAGCCCCAGCATTTT. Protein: CAWSGGQGMSNQPQHF.